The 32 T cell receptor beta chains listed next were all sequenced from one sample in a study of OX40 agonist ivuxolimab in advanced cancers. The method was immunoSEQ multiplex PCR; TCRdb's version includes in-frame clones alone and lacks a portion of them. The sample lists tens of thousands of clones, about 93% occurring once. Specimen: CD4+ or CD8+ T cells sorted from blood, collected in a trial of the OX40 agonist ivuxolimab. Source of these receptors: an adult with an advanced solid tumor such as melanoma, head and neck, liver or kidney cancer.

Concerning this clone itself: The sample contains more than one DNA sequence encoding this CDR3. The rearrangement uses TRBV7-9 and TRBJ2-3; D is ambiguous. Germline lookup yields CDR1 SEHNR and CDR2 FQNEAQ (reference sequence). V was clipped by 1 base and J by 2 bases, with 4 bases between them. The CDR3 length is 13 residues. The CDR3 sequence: CASSLVVTDTQYF. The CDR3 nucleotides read TGTGCCAGCAGCTTAGTCGTCACAGATACGCAGTATTTT.

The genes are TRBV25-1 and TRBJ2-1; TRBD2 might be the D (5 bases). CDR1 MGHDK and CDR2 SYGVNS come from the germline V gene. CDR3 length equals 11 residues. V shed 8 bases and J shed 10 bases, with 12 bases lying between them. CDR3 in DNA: TGTGCCAGCGGGTGGACTGGGGAGCAGTTCTTC. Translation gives CASGWTGEQFF.

CDR3 coding DNA: TGTGCCTGGAGTGTATCCGGGGGCTATCAGCCCCAGCATTTT. It translates to CAWSVSGGYQPQHF. J is TRBJ1-5 and V is TRBV30, with D maybe TRBD1 (6 bases). Trimming removed 0 bases from V and 5 bases from J, with 11 bases in between. This CDR3 is 14 amino acids long. The germline V gene encodes CDR1 GTSNPN and CDR2 SVGIG (reference sequence).

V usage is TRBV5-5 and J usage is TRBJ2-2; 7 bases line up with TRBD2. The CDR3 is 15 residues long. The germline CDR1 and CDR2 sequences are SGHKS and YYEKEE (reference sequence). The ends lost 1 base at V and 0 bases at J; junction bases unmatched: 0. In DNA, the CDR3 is TGTGCCAGCAGCTTGCGGGAGGCGAACACCGGGGAGCTGTTTTTT. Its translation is CASSLREANTGELFF.

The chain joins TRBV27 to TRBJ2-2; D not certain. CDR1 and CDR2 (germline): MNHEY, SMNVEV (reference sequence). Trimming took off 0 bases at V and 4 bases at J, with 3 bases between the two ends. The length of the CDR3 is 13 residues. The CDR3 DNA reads TGTGCCAGCAGTTTATCGAGCACCGGGGAGCTGTTTTTT. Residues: CASSLSSTGELFF.

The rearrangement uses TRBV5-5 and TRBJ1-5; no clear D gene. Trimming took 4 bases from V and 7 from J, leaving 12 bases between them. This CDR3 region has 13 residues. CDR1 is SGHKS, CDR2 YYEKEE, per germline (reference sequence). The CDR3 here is CASSGEVNQPQHF. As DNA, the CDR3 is TGTGCCAGCAGCGGAGAGGTGAACCAGCCCCAGCATTTT.

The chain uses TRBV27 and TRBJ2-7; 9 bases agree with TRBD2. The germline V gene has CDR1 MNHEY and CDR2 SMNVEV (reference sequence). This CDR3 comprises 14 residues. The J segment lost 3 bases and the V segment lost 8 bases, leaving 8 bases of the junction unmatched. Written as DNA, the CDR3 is TGTGCCAGCCGATTCGGGACTAGCTACTACGAGCAGTACTTC. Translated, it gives CASRFGTSYYEQYF.

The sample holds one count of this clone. The CDR3 region is CASSPGQARTTDTQYF. The CDR3 nucleotides are TGCGCCAGCAGCCCCGGACAGGCCCGAACCACAGATACGCAGTATTTT. The chain couples TRBV5-1 to TRBJ2-3; 7 nucleotides align to TRBD1. The CDR3 consists of 16 residues. Germline CDR1 SGHRS, CDR2 YFSETQ. After removal of 4 bases from V and 2 bases from J, the junction contained 10 bases not matched to a gene.

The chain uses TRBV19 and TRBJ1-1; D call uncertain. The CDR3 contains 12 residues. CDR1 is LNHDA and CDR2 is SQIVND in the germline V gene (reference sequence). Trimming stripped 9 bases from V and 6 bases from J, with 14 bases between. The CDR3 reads CASEGVEAEAFF. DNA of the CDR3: TGTGCCAGCGAGGGCGTGGAGGCTGAAGCTTTCTTT.

CDR3 sequence reads: CASSVARGVHEQYF. The CDR3 coding sequence is TGCGCCAGCAGTGTCGCCAGGGGAGTGCACGAGCAGTACTTC. The chain has TRBV5-1 and TRBJ2-7; D is possibly TRBD1 (6 bases). The ends were cut back, 5 bases at V and 5 bases at J, with 17 bases in the middle. This CDR3 has 14 amino acids. From germline, CDR1 is SGHRS and CDR2 YFSETQ. Complete variable domain (other parts from reference TRBV5-1 and TRBJ2-7): KAGVTQTPRYLIKTRGQQVTLSCSPISGHRSVSWYQQTPGQGLQFLFEYFSETQRNKGNFPGRFSGRQFSNSRSEMNVSTLELGDSALYLCASSVARGVHEQYFGPGTRLTVT.

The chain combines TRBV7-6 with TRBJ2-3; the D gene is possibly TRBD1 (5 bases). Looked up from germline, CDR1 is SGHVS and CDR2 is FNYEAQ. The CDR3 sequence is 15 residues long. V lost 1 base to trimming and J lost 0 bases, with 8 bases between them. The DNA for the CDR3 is TGTGCCAGCAGCTTAGGTGACAGAAGCACAGATACGCAGTATTTT. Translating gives CASSLGDRSTDTQYF. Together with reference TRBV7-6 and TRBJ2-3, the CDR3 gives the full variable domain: GAGVSQSPRYKVTKRGQDVALRCDPISGHVSLYWYRQALGQGPEFLTYFNYEAQQDKSGLPNDRFSAERPEGSISTLTIQRTEQRDSAMYRCASSLGDRSTDTQYFGPGTRLTVL.

The CDR3 DNA sequence: TGTGCCAGCACAGACAGGGGACACTATGGCTACACCTTC. As protein: CASTDRGHYGYTF. The chain couples TRBV6-5 to TRBJ1-2; 8 bases align to TRBD1. Per germline, CDR1 MNHEY and CDR2 SVGAGI. There are 13 residues in the CDR3. V lost 7 bases, J lost 3 bases, and 4 bases stayed unmatched.

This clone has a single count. The DNA for the CDR3 is TGTGCCAGCAGCTCCGAAATTGTGGCGGGGGGGGAGACCCAGTACTTC. Its protein product is CASSSEIVAGGETQYF. The chain carries TRBV11-2 and TRBJ2-5; 9 nucleotides align to TRBD2. This CDR3 comprises 16 residues. Per germline, CDR1 SGHAT and CDR2 FQNNGV. J gave up 5 bases and V 4 bases, and 11 bases lay outside the gene matches.

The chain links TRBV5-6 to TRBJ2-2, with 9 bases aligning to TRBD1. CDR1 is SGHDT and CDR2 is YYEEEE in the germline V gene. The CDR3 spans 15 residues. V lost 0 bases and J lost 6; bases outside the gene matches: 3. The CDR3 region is CASSLGWTGAGELFF. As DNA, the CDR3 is TGTGCCAGCAGCTTGGGGTGGACAGGGGCCGGGGAGCTGTTTTTT.

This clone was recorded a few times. In DNA form, the CDR3 reads TGTGCCAGCAGCCGAGCGGGGGGGTTGGAGACCCAGTACTTC. Translating gives CASSRAGGLETQYF. V usage is TRBV5-4 and J usage is TRBJ2-5; 10 bases align to TRBD2. With V trimmed by 4 bases and J by 5 bases, 5 bases remained unmatched. The CDR3 spans 14 residues. Germline V gene sequence: CDR1 SGHNT, CDR2 YYREEE (reference sequence).

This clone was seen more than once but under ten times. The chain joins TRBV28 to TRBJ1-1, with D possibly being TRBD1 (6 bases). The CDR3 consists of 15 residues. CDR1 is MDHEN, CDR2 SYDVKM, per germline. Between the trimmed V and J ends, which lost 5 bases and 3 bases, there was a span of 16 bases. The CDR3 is CASSPPLRGYTEAFF. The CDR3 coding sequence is TGTGCCAGCAGTCCGCCGCTCAGGGGATACACTGAAGCTTTCTTT.

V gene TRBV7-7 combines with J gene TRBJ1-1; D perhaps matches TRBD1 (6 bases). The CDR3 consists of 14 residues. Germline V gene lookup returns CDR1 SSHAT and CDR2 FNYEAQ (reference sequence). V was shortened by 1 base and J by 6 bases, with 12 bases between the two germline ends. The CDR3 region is CASSLGGAGAEAFF. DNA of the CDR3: TGTGCCAGCAGCTTAGGGGGAGCAGGGGCTGAAGCTTTCTTT.

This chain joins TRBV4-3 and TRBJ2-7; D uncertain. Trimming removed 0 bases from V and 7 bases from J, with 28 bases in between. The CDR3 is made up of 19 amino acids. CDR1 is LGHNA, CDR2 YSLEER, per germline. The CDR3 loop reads CASSQEGPGMLYRSEEQYF. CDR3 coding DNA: TGCGCCAGCAGCCAAGAAGGCCCTGGGATGCTCTACCGATCCGAGGAGCAGTACTTC.

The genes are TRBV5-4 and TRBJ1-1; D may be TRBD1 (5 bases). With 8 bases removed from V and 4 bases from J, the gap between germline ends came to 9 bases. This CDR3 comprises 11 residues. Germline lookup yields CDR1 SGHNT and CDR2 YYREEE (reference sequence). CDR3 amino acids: CASGTATEAFF. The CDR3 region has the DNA TGTGCCAGTGGGACGGCCACTGAAGCTTTCTTT.

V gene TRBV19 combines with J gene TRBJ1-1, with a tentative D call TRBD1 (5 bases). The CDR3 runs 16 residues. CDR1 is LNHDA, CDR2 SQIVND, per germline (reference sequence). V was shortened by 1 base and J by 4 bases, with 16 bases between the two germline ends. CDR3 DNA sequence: TGTGCCAGTAGTATAGTATTTGGGACCCCTGGCACTGAAGCTTTCTTT. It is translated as CASSIVFGTPGTEAFF.

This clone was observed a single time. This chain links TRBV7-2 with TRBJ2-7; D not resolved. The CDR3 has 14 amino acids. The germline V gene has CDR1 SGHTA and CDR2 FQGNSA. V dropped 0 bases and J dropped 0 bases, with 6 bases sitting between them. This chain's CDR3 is CASSLAESSYEQYF. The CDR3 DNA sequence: TGTGCCAGCAGCTTAGCGGAAAGCTCCTACGAGCAGTACTTC.

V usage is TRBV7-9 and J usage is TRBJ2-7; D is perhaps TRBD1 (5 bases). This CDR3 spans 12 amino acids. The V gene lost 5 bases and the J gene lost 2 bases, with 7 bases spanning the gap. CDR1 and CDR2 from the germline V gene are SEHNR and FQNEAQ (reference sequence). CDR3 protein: CASSTRAYEQYF. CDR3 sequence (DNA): TGTGCCAGCAGCACCAGGGCCTACGAGCAGTACTTC.

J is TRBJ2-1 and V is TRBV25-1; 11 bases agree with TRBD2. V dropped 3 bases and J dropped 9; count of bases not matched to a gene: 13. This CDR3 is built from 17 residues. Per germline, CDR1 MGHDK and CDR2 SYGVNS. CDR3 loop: CASSEGTSGPPTGEQFF. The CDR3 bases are TGTGCCAGCAGTGAGGGGACTAGCGGCCCACCCACAGGTGAGCAGTTCTTC.

CDR3 loop: CASSPGQGGSYEQYF. Written as DNA, the CDR3 is TGTGCCAGCAGCCCGGGACAGGGTGGGTCCTACGAGCAGTACTTC. The V and J genes are TRBV7-2 and TRBJ2-7, with 9 bases fitting TRBD1. This CDR3 comprises 15 residues. V dropped 5 bases and J dropped 1; count of bases not matched to a gene: 6. Per the germline V gene, CDR1 is SGHTA and CDR2 is FQGNSA.

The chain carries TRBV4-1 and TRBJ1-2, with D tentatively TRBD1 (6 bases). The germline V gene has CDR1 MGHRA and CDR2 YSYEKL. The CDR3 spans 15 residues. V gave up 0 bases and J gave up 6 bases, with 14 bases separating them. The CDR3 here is CASSQDWRGIDGYTF. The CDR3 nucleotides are TGCGCCAGCAGCCAAGACTGGAGGGGGATCGATGGCTACACCTTC.

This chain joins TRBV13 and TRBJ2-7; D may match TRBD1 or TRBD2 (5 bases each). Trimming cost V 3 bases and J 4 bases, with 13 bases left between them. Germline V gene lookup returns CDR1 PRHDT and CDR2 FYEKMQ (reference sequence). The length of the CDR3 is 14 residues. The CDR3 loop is CASSLGTIDYEQYF. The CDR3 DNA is TGTGCCAGCAGCTTGGGGACCATAGATTACGAGCAGTACTTC.

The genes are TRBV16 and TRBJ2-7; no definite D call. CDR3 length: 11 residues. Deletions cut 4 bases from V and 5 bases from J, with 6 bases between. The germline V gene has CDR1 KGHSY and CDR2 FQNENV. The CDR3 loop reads CASSPGDEQYF. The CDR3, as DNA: TGTGCCAGCAGCCCCGGCGACGAGCAGTACTTC.

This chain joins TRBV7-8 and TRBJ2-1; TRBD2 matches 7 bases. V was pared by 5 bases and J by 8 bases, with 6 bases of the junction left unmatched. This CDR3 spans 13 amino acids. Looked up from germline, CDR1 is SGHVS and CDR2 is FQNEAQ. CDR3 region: CASSPSAGDEQFF. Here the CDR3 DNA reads TGTGCCAGCAGCCCCTCCGCGGGGGATGAGCAGTTCTTC.

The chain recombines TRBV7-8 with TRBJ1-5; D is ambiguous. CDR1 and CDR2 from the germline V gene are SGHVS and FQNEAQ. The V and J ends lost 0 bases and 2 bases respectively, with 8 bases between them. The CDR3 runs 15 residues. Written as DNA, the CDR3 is TGTGCCAGCAGCTTAGCGGGCGGGGGCAATCAGCCCCAGCATTTT. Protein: CASSLAGGGNQPQHF.

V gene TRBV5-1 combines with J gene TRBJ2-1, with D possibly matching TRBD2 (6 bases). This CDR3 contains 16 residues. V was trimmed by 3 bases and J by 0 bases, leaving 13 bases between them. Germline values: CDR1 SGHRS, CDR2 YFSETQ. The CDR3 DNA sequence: TGCGCCAGCAGCTCCCCTGGGGGGACCTCCTACAATGAGCAGTTCTTC. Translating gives CASSSPGGTSYNEQFF.

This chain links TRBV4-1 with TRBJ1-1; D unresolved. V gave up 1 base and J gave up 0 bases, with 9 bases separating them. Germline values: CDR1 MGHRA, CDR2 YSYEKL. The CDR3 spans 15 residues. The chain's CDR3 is CASSQVKGMNTEAFF. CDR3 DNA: TGCGCCAGCAGCCAAGTGAAGGGCATGAACACTGAAGCTTTCTTT.

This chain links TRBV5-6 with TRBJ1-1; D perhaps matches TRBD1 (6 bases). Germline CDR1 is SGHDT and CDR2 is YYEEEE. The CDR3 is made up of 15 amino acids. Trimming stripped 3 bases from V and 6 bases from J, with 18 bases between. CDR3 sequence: CASSSPGAGRAEAFF. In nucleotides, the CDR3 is TGTGCCAGCAGCTCCCCAGGGGCTGGGAGGGCTGAAGCTTTCTTT.